This T cell receptor (beta chain) was captured in a study of Graves' ophthalmopathy and Graves' hyperthyroidism. Notes on the study in general: Both an approximately 68% sensitivity and an approximately 76% specificity characterized the model's predictions of ophthalmopathy progression.

The length of the CDR3 is 17 residues. Germline trimming cut 7 bases from V and 2 bases from J; bases unmatched to any gene: 10. Germline V gives CDR1 MDHEN, CDR2 SYDVKM. This clonotype was seen many times. Antigen unknown. Investigators amplified TCR beta CDR3 regions from RNA transcripts. RT-PCR with HTBI primers came first, then second-round multiplex PCR. TCRdb ran MiXCR on the multiplex PCR reads and lists one entry per CDR3 protein. This sample has about 370,000 distinct CDR3 sequences, with approximately 18% found just once. Hyperthyroidism was considered stable when no ophthalmopathy appeared within 18 months of follow-up. Other autoimmune diseases, uncontrolled infections, pregnancy or lactation led to the exclusion of patients. PBMCs had their origin in fresh peripheral blood (roughly 11 ml).

The source is an adult woman with stable Graves' hyperthyroidism. V is TRBV28 and J is TRBJ2-2, with 10 bases matching TRBD2. The specimen sequenced was peripheral blood. The CDR3 loop is CASTSLTSGFNTGELFF. The CDR3 DNA follows: TGTGCCAGCACCTCTCTGACTAGCGGGTTTAACACCGGGGAGCTGTTTTTT.